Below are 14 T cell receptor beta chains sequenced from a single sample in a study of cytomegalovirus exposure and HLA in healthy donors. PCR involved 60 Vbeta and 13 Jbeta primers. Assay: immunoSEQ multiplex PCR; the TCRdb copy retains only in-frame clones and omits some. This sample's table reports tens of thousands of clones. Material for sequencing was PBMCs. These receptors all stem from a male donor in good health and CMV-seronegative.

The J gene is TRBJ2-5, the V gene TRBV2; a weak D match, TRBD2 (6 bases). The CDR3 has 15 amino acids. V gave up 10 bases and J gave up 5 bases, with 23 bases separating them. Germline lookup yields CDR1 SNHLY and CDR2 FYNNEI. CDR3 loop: CAIQTRLDQVETQYF. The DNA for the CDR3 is TGTGCCATTCAAACCCGACTAGACCAAGTGGAGACCCAGTACTTC.

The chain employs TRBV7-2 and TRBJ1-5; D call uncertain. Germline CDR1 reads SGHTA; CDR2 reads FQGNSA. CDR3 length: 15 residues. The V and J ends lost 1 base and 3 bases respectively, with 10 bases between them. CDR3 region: CASSLGAPYNQPQHF. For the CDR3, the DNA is TGTGCCAGCAGCTTAGGGGCCCCTTACAATCAGCCCCAGCATTTT.

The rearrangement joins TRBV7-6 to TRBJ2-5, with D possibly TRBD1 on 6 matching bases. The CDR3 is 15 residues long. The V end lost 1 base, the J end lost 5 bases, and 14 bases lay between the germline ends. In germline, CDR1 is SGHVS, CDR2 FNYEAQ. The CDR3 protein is CASSLGTGSGETQYF. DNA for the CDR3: TGTGCCAGCAGCTTAGGAACAGGGTCGGGGGAGACCCAGTACTTC.

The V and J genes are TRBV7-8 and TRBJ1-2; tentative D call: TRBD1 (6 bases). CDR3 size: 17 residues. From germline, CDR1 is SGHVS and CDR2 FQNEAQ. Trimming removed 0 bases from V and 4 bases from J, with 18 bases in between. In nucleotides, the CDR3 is TGTGCCAGCAGCTTAGCCCTTATGGACAGCAGCTCCTATGGCTACACCTTC. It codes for CASSLALMDSSSYGYTF.

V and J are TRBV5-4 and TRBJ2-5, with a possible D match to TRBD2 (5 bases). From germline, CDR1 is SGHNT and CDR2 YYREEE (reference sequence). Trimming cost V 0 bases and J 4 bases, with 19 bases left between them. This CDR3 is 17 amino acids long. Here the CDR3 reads CASSLGGPLGLGETQYF. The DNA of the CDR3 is TGTGCCAGCAGCTTGGGGGGTCCACTAGGATTGGGAGAGACCCAGTACTTC.

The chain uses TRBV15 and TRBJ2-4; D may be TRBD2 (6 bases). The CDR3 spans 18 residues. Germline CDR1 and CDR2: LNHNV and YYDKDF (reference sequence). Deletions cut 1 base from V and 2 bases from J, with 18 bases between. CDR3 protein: CATSRVRTAGGTKNIQYF. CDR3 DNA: TGTGCCACCAGCAGAGTCCGGACCGCCGGGGGAACCAAAAACATTCAGTACTTC.

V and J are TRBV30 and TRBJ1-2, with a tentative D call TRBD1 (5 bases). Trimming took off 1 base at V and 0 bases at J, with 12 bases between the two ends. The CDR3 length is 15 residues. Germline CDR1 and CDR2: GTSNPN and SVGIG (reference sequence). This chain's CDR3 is CAWSGGVRANYGYTF. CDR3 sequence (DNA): TGTGCCTGGAGTGGGGGGGTCAGGGCTAACTATGGCTACACCTTC. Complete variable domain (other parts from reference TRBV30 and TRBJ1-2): SQTIHQWPATLVQPVGSPLSLECTVEGTSNPNLYWYRQAAGRGLQLLFYSVGIGQISSEVPQNLSASRPQDRQFILSSKKLLLSDSGFYLCAWSGGVRANYGYTFGSGTRLTVV.

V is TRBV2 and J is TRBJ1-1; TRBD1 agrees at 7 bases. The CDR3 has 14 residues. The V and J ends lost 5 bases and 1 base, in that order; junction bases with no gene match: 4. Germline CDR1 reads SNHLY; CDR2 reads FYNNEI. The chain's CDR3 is CASSFTGENTEAFF. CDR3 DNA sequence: TGTGCCAGCAGTTTCACAGGGGAGAACACTGAAGCTTTCTTT. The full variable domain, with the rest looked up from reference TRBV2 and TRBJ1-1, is EPEVTQTPSHQVTQMGQEVILRCVPISNHLYFYWYRQILGQKVEFLVSFYNNEISEKSEIFDDQFSVERPDGSNFTLKIRSTKLEDSAMYFCASSFTGENTEAFFGQGTRLTVV.

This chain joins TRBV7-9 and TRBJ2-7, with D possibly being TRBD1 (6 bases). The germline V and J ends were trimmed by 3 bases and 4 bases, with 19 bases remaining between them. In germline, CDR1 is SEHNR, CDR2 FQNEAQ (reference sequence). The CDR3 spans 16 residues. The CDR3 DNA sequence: TGTGCCAGCAGCTTTAAGCCCGGGACACGACTTTACGAGCAGTACTTC. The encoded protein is CASSFKPGTRLYEQYF.

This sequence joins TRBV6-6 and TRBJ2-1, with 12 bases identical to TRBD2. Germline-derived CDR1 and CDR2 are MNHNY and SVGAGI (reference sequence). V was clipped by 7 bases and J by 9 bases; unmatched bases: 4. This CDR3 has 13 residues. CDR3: CASIPSGRGEQFF. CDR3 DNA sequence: TGTGCCAGCATACCTAGCGGGAGGGGTGAGCAGTTCTTC.

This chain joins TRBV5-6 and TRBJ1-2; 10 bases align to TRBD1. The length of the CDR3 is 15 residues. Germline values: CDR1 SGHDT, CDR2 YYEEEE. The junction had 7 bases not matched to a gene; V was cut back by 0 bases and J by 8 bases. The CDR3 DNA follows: TGTGCCAGCAGCTTGGGTGGGACAGGGGCCCTCGGCTACACCTTC. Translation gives CASSLGGTGALGYTF. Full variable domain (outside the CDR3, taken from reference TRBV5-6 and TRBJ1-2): DAGVTQSPTHLIKTRGQQVTLRCSPKSGHDTVSWYQQALGQGPQFIFQYYEEEERQRGNFPDRFSGHQFPNYSSELNVNALLLGDSALYLCASSLGGTGALGYTFGSGTRLTVV.

CDR3 nucleotides: TGCAGCGTTGCACTAGCGGATCTTTCCTACGAGCAGTACTTC. Amino acids: CSVALADLSYEQYF. This rearrangement joins TRBV29-1 to TRBJ2-7; TRBD2 matches 8 bases. The CDR3 is made up of 14 amino acids. Losses at the gene ends were 4 bases for V and 1 base for J; bases not matched to a gene: 6. CDR1 and CDR2 (germline): SQVTM, ANQGSEA.

The CDR3 is CASSLGREDYGYTF. CDR3 DNA sequence: TGTGCCAGCAGCTTGGGGCGGGAGGACTATGGCTACACCTTC. The chain employs TRBV5-4 and TRBJ1-2; D gene uncertain. Trimming took off 0 bases at V and 3 bases at J, with 9 bases between the two ends. CDR1 SGHNT and CDR2 YYREEE come from the germline V gene (reference sequence). The CDR3 extends over 14 amino acids.

CDR3 in DNA: TGTGCCAGCAGCGACGGGGGAGGGGGGAACATTCAGTACTTC. It is translated as CASSDGGGGNIQYF. V usage is TRBV6-5 and J usage is TRBJ2-4; tentatively, D is TRBD2 (7 bases). Germline V CDR1 and CDR2: MNHEY, SVGAGI. The ends were cut back, 6 bases at V and 7 bases at J, with 16 bases in the middle. CDR3 length: 14 residues.